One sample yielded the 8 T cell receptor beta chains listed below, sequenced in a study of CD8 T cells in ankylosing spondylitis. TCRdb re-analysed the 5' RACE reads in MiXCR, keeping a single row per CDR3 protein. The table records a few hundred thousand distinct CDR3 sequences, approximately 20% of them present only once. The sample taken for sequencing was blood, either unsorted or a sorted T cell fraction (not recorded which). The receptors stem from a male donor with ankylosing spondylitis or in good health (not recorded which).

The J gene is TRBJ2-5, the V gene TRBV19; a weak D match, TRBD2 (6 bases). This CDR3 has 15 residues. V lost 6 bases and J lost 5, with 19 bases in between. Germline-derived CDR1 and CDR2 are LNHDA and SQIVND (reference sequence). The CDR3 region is CASSTRTTSMETQYF. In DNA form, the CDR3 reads TGTGCCAGTAGCACGAGGACTACCAGTATGGAGACCCAGTACTTC.

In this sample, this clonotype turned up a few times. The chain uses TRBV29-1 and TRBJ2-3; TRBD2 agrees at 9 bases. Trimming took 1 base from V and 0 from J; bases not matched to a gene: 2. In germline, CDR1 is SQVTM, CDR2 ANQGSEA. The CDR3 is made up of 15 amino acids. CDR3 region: CSVEGGRGSTDTQYF. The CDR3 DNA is TGCAGCGTTGAAGGCGGGAGGGGTAGCACAGATACGCAGTATTTT.

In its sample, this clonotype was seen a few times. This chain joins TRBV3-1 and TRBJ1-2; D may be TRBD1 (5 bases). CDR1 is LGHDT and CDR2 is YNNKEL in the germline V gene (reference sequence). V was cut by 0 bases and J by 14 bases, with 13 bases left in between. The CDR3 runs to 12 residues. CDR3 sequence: CASSQDGAAHTF. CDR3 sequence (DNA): TGTGCCAGCAGCCAAGATGGGGCAGCCCATACCTTC.

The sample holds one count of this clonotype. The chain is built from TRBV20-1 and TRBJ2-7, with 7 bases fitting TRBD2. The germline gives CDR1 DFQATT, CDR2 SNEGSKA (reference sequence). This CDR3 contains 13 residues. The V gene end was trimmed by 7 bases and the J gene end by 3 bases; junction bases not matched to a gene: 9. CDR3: CSVNRPGGYEQYV. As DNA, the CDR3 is TGCAGTGTCAACAGGCCGGGAGGCTACGAGCAGTACGTC.

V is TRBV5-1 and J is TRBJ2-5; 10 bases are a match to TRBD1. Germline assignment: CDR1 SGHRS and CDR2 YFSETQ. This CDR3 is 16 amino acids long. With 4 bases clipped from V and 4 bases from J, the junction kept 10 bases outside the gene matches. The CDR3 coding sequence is TGCGCCAGCAGCCCCGACGACAGGGGGCGGAGAGAGACCCAGTACTTC. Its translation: CASSPDDRGRRETQYF.

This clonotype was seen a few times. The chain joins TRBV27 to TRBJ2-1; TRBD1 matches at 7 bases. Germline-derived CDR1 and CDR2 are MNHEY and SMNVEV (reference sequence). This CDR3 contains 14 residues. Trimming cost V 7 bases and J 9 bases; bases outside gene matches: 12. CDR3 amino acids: CASILSRGLGEQFF. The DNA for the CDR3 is TGTGCCAGCATCTTATCTAGGGGGCTGGGTGAGCAGTTCTTC.

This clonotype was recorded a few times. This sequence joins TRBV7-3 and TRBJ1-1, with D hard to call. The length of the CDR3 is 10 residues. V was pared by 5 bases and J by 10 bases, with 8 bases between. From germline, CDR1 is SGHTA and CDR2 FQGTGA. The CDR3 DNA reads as TGTGCCAGCAGCCGGGCGGGAGCTTTCTTT. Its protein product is CASSRAGAFF.

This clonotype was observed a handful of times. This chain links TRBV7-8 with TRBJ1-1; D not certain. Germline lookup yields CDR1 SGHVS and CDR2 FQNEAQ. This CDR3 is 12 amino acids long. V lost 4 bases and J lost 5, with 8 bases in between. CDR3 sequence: CASSSVGTEAFF. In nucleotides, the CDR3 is TGTGCCAGCAGCTCGGTCGGAACTGAAGCTTTCTTT.